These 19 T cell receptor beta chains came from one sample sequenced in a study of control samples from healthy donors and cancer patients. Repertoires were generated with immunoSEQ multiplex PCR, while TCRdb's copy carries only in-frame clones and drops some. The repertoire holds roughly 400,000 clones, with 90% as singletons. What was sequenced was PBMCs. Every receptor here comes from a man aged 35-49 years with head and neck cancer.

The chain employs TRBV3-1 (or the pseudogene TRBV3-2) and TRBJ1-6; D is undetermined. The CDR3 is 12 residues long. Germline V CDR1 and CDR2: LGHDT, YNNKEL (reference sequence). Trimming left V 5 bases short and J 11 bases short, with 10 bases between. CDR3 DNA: TGTGCCAGCAGCGGCAGTGGGGCACCCCTCCACTTT. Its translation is CASSGSGAPLHF.

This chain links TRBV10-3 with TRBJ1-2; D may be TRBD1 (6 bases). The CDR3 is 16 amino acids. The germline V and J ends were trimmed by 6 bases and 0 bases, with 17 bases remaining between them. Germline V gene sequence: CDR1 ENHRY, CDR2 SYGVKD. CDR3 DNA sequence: TGTGCCATCAGGAGAGGGGACAACCTCTCTAACTATGGCTACACCTTC. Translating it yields CAIRRGDNLSNYGYTF.

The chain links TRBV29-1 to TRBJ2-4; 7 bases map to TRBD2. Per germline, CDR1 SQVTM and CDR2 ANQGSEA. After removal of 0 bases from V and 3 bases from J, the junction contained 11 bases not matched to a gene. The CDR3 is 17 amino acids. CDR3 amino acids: CSVEERRSGSGKNIQYF. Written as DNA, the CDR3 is TGCAGCGTTGAAGAGCGGCGTAGCGGGTCTGGCAAAAACATTCAGTACTTC. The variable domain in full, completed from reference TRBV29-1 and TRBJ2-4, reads SAVISQKPSRDICQRGTSLTIQCQVDSQVTMMFWYRQQPGQSLTLIATANQGSEATYESGFVIDKFPISRPNLTFSTLTVSNMSPEDSSIYLCSVEERRSGSGKNIQYFGAGTRLSVL.

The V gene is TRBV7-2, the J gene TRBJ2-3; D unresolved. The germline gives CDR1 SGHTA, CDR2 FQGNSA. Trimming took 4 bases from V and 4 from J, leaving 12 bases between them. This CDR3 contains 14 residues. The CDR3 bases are TGTGCCAGCAGCTCCAACGACCCGCCAGATACGCAGTATTTT. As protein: CASSSNDPPDTQYF.

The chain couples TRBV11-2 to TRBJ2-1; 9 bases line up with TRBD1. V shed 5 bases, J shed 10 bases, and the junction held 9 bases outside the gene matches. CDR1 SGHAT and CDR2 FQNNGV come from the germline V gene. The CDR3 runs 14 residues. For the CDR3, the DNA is TGTGCCAGCAGCGAGGGACAGGGAGTCAGCGAGCAGTTCTTC. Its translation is CASSEGQGVSEQFF.

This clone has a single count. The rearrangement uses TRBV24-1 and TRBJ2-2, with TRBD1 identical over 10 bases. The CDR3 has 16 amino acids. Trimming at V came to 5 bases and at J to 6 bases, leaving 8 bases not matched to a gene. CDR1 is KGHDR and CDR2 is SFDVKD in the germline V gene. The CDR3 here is CATSVEDRGRAGELFF. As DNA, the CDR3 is TGTGCCACCAGTGTCGAAGACAGGGGGCGAGCCGGGGAGCTGTTTTTT.

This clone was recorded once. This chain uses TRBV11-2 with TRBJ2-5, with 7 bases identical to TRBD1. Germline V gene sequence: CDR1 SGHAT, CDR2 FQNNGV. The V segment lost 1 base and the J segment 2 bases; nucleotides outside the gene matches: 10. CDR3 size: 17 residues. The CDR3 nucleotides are TGTGCCAGCAGCTTAGTCTATCGGGACAGTGCTCAAGAGACCCAGTACTTC. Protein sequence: CASSLVYRDSAQETQYF.

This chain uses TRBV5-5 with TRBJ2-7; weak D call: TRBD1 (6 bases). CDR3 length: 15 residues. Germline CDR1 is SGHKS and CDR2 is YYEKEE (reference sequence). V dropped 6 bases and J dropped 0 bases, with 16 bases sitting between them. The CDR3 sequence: CASTQGPMSSYEQYF. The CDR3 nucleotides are TGTGCCAGCACTCAGGGGCCTATGAGCTCCTACGAGCAGTACTTC.

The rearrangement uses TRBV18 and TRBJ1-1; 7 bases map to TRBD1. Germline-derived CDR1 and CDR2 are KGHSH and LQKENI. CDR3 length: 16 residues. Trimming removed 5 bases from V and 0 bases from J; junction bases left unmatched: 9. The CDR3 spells CASSTGTGTVNTEAFF. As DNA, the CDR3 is TGTGCCAGCTCAACCGGAACCGGGACAGTGAACACTGAAGCTTTCTTT.

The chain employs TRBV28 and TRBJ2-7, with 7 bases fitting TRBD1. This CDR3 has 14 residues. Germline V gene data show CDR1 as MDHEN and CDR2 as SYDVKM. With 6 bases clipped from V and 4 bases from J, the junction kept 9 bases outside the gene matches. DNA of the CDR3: TGTGCCAGCAGCCTAGGGACAGCGAGTTACGAGCAGTACTTC. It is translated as CASSLGTASYEQYF.

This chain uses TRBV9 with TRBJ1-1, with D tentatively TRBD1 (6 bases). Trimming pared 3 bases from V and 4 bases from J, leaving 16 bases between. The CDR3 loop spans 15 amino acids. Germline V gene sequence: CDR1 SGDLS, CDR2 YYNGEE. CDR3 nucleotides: TGTGCCAGCAGCGCCTCCTTAGGGGGGAGCACTGAAGCTTTCTTT. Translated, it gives CASSASLGGSTEAFF. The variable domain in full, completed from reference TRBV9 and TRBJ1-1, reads DSGVTQTPKHLITATGQRVTLRCSPRSGDLSVYWYQQSLDQGLQFLIQYYNGEERAKGNILERFSAQQFPDLHSELNLSSLELGDSALYFCASSASLGGSTEAFFGQGTRLTVV.

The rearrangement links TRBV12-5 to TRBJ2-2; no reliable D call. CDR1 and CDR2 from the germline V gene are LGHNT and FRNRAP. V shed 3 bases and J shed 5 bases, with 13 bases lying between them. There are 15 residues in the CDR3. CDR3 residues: CASGFALTRTGELFF. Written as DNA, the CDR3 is TGTGCTAGTGGTTTTGCCCTAACCCGGACCGGGGAGCTGTTTTTT. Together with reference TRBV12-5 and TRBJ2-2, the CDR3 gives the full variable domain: DARVTQTPRHKVTEMGQEVTMRCQPILGHNTVFWYRQTMMQGLELLAYFRNRAPLDDSGMPKDRFSAEMPDATLATLKIQPSEPRDSAVYFCASGFALTRTGELFFGEGSRLTVL.

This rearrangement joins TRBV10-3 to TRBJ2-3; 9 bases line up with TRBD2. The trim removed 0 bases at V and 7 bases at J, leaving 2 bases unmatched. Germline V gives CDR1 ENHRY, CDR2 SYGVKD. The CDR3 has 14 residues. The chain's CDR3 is CAISESGTSHTQYF. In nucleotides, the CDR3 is TGTGCCATCAGTGAGTCAGGGACTAGCCATACGCAGTATTTT.

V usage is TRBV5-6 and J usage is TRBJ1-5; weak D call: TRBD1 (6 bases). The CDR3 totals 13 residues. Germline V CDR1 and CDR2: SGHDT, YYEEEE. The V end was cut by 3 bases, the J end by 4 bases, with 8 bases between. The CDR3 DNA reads TGTGCCAGCAGCTCCGGACAGAATCAGCCCCAGCATTTT. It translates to CASSSGQNQPQHF.

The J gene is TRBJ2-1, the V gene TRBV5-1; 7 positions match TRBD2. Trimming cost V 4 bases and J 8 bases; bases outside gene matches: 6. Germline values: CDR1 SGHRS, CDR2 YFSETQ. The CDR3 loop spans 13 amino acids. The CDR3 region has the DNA TGCGCCAGCAGCCAAGGGAGGGACGATGAGCAGTTCTTC. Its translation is CASSQGRDDEQFF.

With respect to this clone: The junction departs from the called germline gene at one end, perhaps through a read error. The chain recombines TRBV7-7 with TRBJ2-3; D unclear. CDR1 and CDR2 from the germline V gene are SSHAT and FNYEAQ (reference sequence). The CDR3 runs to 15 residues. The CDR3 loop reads CASSLGSGRTDTQYF. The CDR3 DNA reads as TGTGCTAGCAGCTTAGGGTCCGGCCGCACAGATACGCAGTATTTT.

CDR3 loop: CASSSGTGAEAFF. The CDR3 region has the DNA TGCGCCAGCAGCTCCGGGACGGGCGCTGAAGCTTTCTTT. The chain links TRBV5-1 to TRBJ1-1, with a tentative D call TRBD1 (5 bases). V was cut by 3 bases and J by 6 bases, with 12 bases left in between. The CDR3 consists of 13 residues. CDR1 and CDR2 (germline): SGHRS, YFSETQ.

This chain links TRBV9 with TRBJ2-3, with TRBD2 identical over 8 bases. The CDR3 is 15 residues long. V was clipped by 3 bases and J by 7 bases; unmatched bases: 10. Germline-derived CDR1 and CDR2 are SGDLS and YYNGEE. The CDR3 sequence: CASSAPGGAINTQYF. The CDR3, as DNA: TGTGCCAGCAGCGCCCCCGGGGGGGCGATTAATACGCAGTATTTT. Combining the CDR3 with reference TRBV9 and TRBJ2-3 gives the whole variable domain DSGVTQTPKHLITATGQRVTLRCSPRSGDLSVYWYQQSLDQGLQFLIQYYNGEERAKGNILERFSAQQFPDLHSELNLSSLELGDSALYFCASSAPGGAINTQYFGPGTRLTVL.

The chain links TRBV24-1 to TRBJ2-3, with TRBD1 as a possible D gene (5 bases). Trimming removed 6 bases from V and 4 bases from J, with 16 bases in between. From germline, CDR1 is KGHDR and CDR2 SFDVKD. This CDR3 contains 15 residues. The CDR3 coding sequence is TGTGCCACCAGTCTAGGTTCAGGGCGGCCAGATACGCAGTATTTT. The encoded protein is CATSLGSGRPDTQYF.